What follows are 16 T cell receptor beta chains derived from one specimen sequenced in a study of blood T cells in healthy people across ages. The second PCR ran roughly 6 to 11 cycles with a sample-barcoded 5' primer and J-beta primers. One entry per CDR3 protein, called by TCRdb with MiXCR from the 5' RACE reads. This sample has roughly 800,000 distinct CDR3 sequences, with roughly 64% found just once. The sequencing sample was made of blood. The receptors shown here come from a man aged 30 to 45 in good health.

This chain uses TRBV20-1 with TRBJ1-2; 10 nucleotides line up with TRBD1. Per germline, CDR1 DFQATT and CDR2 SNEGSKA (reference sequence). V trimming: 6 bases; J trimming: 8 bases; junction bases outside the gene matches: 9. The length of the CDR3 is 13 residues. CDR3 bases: TGCAGTGCGACACCGACAGGGGGCGAAGGCTACACCTTC. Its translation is CSATPTGGEGYTF.

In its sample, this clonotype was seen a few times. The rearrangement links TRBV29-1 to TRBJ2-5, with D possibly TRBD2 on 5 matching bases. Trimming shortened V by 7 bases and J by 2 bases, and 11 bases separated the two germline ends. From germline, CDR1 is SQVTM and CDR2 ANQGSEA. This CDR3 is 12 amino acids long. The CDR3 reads CSARTGQETQYF. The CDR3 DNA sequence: TGCAGCGCCAGGACTGGACAAGAGACCCAGTACTTC.

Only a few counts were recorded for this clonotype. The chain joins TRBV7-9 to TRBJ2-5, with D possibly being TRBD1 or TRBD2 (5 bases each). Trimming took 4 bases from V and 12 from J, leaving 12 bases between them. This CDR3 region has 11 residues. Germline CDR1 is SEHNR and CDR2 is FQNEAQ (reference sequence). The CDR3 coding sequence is TGTGCCAGCAGCTCTAGGGGAGCAAAGTACTTC. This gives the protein CASSSRGAKYF.

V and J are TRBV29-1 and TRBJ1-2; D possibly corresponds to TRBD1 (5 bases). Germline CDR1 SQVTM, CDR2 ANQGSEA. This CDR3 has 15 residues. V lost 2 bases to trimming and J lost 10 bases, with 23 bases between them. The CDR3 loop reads CSVEILGRRGRSYTF. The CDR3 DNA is TGCAGCGTTGAAATCCTGGGGCGGCGCGGACGATCCTACACCTTC.

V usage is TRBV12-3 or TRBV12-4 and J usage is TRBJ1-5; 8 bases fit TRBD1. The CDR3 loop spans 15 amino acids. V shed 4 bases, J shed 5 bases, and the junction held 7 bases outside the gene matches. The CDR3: CASSWGQGADQPQHF. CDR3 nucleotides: TGTGCCAGCAGTTGGGGTCAGGGGGCCGATCAGCCCCAGCATTTT.

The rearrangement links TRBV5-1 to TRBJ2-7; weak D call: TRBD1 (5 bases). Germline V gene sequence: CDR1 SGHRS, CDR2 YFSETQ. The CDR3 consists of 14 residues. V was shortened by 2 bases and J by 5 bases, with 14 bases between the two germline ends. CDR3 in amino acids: CASSLPTDADEQYF. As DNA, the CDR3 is TGCGCCAGCAGCTTACCGACAGACGCCGACGAGCAGTACTTC. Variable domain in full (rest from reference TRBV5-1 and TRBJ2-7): KAGVTQTPRYLIKTRGQQVTLSCSPISGHRSVSWYQQTPGQGLQFLFEYFSETQRNKGNFPGRFSGRQFSNSRSEMNVSTLELGDSALYLCASSLPTDADEQYFGPGTRLTVT.

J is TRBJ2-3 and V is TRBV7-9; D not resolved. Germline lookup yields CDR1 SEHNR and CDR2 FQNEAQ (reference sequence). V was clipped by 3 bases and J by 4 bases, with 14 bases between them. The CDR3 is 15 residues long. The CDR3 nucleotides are TGTGCCAGCAGCTTGGCGTCTGCGGCCCCAGATACGCAGTATTTT. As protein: CASSLASAAPDTQYF.

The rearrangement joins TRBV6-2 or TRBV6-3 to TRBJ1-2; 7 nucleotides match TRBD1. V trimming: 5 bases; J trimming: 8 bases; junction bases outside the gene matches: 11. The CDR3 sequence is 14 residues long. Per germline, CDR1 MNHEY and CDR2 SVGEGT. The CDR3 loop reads CASSPGTGVEGYTF. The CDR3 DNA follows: TGTGCCAGCAGTCCCGGTACAGGGGTTGAAGGCTACACCTTC.

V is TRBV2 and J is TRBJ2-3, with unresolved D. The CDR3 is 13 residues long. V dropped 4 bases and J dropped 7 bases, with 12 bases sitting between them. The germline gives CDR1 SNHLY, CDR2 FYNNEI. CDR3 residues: CASSASTRNTQYF. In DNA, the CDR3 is TGTGCCAGCAGTGCCAGCACCAGAAATACGCAGTATTTT.

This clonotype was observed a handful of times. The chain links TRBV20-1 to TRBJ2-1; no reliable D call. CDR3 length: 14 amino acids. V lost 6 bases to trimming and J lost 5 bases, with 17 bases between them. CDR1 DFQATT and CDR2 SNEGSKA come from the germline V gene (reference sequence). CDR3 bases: TGCAGTGCCATTAGGGAACCATTTGACAATGAGCAGTTCTTC. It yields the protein CSAIREPFDNEQFF.

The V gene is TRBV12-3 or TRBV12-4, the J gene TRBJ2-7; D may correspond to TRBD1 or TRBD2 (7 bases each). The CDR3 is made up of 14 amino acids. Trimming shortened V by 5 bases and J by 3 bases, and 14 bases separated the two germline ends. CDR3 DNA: TGTGCCAGCAGTAGGGGGGGACAGCACTACGAGCAGTACTTC. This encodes CASSRGGQHYEQYF.

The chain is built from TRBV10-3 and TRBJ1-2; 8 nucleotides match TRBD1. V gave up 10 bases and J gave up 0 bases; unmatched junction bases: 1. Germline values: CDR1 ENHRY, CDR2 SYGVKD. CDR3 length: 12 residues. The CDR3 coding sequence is TGTGCCAGACAGGGGCCTAACTATGGCTACACCTTC. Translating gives CARQGPNYGYTF.

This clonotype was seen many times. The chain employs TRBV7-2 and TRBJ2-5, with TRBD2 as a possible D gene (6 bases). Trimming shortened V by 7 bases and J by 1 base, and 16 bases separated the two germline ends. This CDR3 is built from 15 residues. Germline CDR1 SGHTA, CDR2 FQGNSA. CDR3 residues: CASNFGPGGQETQYF. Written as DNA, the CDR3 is TGTGCCAGCAACTTCGGTCCCGGGGGCCAAGAGACCCAGTACTTC. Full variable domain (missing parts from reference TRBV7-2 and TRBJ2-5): GAGVSQSPSNKVTEKGKDVELRCDPISGHTALYWYRQSLGQGLEFLIYFQGNSAPDKSGLPSDRFSAERTGGSVSTLTIQRTQQEDSAVYLCASNFGPGGQETQYFGPGTRLLVL.

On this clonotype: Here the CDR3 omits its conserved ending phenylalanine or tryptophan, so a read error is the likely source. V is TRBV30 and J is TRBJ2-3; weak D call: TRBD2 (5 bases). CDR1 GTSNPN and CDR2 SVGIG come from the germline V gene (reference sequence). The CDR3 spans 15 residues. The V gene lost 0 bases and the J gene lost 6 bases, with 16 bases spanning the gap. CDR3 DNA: TGTGCCTGGAGTGTAGGAGCACGGGGTACTGATACGCAGTATTTG. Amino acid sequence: CAWSVGARGTDTQYL.

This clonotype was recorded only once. The CDR3 coding sequence is TGTGCCAGCAGAGAGAGAGGAGGAACAGATACGCAGTATTTT. Protein sequence: CASRERGGTDTQYF. The rearrangement links TRBV12-3 or TRBV12-4 to TRBJ2-3, with D perhaps TRBD2 (5 bases). Trimming pared 6 bases from V and 3 bases from J, leaving 13 bases between. CDR3 length equals 14 residues.

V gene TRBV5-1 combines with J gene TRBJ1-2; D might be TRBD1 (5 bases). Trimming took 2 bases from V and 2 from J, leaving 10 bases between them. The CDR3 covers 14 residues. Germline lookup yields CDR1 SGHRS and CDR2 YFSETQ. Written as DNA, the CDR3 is TGCGCCAGCAGCTTAGAGGGACTAAACTATGGCTACACCTTC. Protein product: CASSLEGLNYGYTF.